This T cell receptor (beta chain) was recovered during a study of shared clonotypes between healthy human individuals. In the study overall: For every donor, three CD4 naive, three CD4 memory, two CD8 naive and one CD8 memory plates were used. Study observations and caveats: The study sampled only blood, and tissue repertoires likely differ.

The CDR3 has 16 residues. Germline values: CDR1 SGDLS, CDR2 YYNGEE. V shed 2 bases and J 2 bases; nucleotides not matched to a gene: 7. Cells designated naive CD8 were CD45RO-negative and were positively selected for CCR7, with terminally differentiated effector memory CD45RA+ cells excluded. A note on this clone: Its antigen is as yet unknown.

The repertoire was sequenced with immunoSEQ multiplex PCR; TCRdb's copy has only in-frame clones and lacks some. The sample lists around 700,000 clones; about 91% were seen once. This TCR came from a man aged 30 to 45 in good health. The sequenced sample was naive CD8+ T cells sorted from blood. The chain has TRBV9 and TRBJ2-3; the match to TRBD1 covers 8 bases. This CDR3 reads CASSVVGQVITDTQYF. The DNA of the CDR3 is TGTGCCAGCAGCGTTGTGGGACAGGTGATCACAGATACGCAGTATTTT.